These 24 T cell receptor beta chains were sequenced from one sample in a study of blood T cell repertoires in COVID-19. Using immunoSEQ multiplex PCR, the repertoire was profiled, and TCRdb retains in-frame clones only, with some absent. Here the sample spans tens of thousands of clones, roughly four fifths being singletons. Sequenced input: peripheral blood. The receptors were gathered from a human donor in a cohort sampled during active COVID-19.

The chain joins TRBV6-5 to TRBJ2-1; 12 positions agree with TRBD2. Germline CDR1 MNHEY, CDR2 SVGAGI. This CDR3 contains 14 residues. The V segment lost 8 bases and the J segment 4 bases; nucleotides outside the gene matches: 3. The CDR3 protein is CASLGLAGYNEQFF. CDR3 sequence (DNA): TGTGCCAGCCTGGGACTAGCGGGTTACAATGAGCAGTTCTTC.

The chain links TRBV5-6 to TRBJ1-6; 7 bases are a match to TRBD1. Per the germline V gene, CDR1 is SGHDT and CDR2 is YYEEEE. Trimming at V came to 1 base and at J to 2 bases, leaving 9 bases not matched to a gene. This CDR3 spans 18 amino acids. The CDR3 region is CASSLRQGRYPYNSPLHF. The CDR3 DNA follows: TGTGCCAGCAGCTTGCGACAGGGTAGGTATCCCTATAATTCACCCCTCCACTTT.

The CDR3 DNA reads as TGTGCCAGCAGTGTTCTCCTAGCGGGGAGCTCCTACGAGCAGTACTTC. This encodes CASSVLLAGSSYEQYF. The rearrangement uses TRBV6-1 and TRBJ2-7; 9 positions match TRBD2. CDR1 and CDR2 from the germline V gene are MNHNS and SASEGT. Trimming at V came to 4 bases and at J to 0 bases, leaving 7 bases not matched to a gene. The CDR3 totals 16 residues.

CDR3 nucleotide sequence: TGTGCCAGCAGTGCGGACAGGATCACCGGGGAGCTGTTTTTT. The encoded protein is CASSADRITGELFF. The chain uses TRBV27 and TRBJ2-2, with 7 bases that match TRBD1. CDR1 is MNHEY, CDR2 SMNVEV, per germline (reference sequence). Unmatched junction bases numbered 4, after V lost 5 bases and J lost 4 bases. The length of the CDR3 is 14 residues.

Only a few counts were recorded for this clone. The rearrangement joins TRBV3-1 (or the pseudogene TRBV3-2) to TRBJ2-1, with 9 bases fitting TRBD2. Per germline, CDR1 LGHDT and CDR2 YNNKEL (reference sequence). The CDR3 runs 19 residues. Trimming at V came to 0 bases and at J to 0 bases, leaving 9 bases not matched to a gene. CDR3 nucleotides: TGTGCCAGCAGCCAAGAAAGGCTAGCGGGGAATAGCTCCTACAATGAGCAGTTCTTC. Translated: CASSQERLAGNSSYNEQFF.

The chain joins TRBV7-9 to TRBJ1-2, with 7 bases identical to TRBD1. The CDR3 totals 14 residues. Germline V lookup: CDR1 SEHNR, CDR2 FQNEAQ (reference sequence). Trimming took 4 bases from V and 1 from J; bases not matched to a gene: 3. CDR3 loop: CASSSTGVNYGYTF. In nucleotides, the CDR3 is TGTGCCAGCAGCTCCACAGGGGTTAACTATGGCTACACCTTC.

This chain connects TRBV5-5 to TRBJ1-6; the match to TRBD1 covers 8 bases. The CDR3 consists of 16 residues. Unmatched junction bases numbered 10, after V lost 4 bases and J lost 7 bases. Germline V gene lookup returns CDR1 SGHKS and CDR2 YYEKEE (reference sequence). For the CDR3, the DNA is TGTGCCAGCAGCCCTAGGGCAGGGGGCATGAATTCACCCCTCCACTTT. It is translated as CASSPRAGGMNSPLHF.

V usage is TRBV5-1 and J usage is TRBJ2-3; 15 positions match TRBD2. This CDR3 is built from 17 residues. V dropped 3 bases and J dropped 5; count of bases not matched to a gene: 7. The germline CDR1 and CDR2 sequences are SGHRS and YFSETQ. The CDR3 coding sequence is TGCGCCAGCAGCTCAAAGAGGACTAGCGGGGGGGAAGATACGCAGTATTTT. It yields the protein CASSSKRTSGGEDTQYF.

The CDR3 protein is CASSQEAGGRDEQFF. The CDR3 DNA is TGTGCCAGCAGCCAAGAAGCGGGGGGGCGCGATGAGCAGTTCTTC. The rearrangement links TRBV3-1 (or the pseudogene TRBV3-2) to TRBJ2-1, with 10 bases lining up with TRBD2. V was clipped by 0 bases and J by 8 bases; unmatched bases: 4. Germline V gene lookup returns CDR1 LGHDT and CDR2 YNNKEL (reference sequence). The CDR3 extends over 15 amino acids.

The V and J genes are TRBV3-1 (or the pseudogene TRBV3-2) and TRBJ1-2, with D perhaps TRBD1 (6 bases). V gave up 2 bases and J gave up 2 bases, with 15 bases separating them. Germline V gene data show CDR1 as LGHDT and CDR2 as YNNKEL (reference sequence). This CDR3 has 16 residues. This CDR3 reads CASSQSPGASNYGYTF. The DNA of the CDR3 is TGTGCCAGCAGCCAAAGCCCAGGGGCTAGCAACTATGGCTACACCTTC.

V and J are TRBV5-1 and TRBJ1-1; D is unclear. CDR1 and CDR2 from the germline V gene are SGHRS and YFSETQ. V was pared by 0 bases and J by 1 base, with 7 bases between. The CDR3 has 14 residues. The CDR3 coding sequence is TGCGCCAGCAGCTTGGCCACGGGGAACACTGAAGCTTTCTTT. Its protein product is CASSLATGNTEAFF.

This clone was counted between two and nine times. The J gene is TRBJ2-7, the V gene TRBV7-9; no reliable D call. V shed 5 bases and J shed 5 bases, with 16 bases lying between them. The CDR3 runs to 14 residues. CDR1 and CDR2 (germline): SEHNR, FQNEAQ (reference sequence). CDR3 sequence reads: CASSPDMSNDEQYF. Here the CDR3 DNA reads TGTGCCAGCAGCCCCGACATGTCTAATGACGAGCAGTACTTC. The full variable domain, rest sourced from reference TRBV7-9 and TRBJ2-7, is DTGVSQNPRHKITKRGQNVTFRCDPISEHNRLYWYRQTLGQGPEFLTYFQNEAQLEKSRLLSDRFSAERPKGSFSTLEIQRTEQGDSAMYLCASSPDMSNDEQYFGPGTRLTVT.

The rearrangement links TRBV10-1 to TRBJ2-7; TRBD1 aligns across 7 bases. Germline CDR1 is WNHNN and CDR2 is SYGVQD (reference sequence). Trimming at V came to 6 bases and at J to 5 bases, leaving 7 bases not matched to a gene. The CDR3 has 13 amino acids. CDR3 region: CASSEIQGDEQYF. The CDR3 DNA reads TGCGCCAGCAGCGAAATCCAGGGGGACGAGCAGTACTTC.

This rearrangement joins TRBV6-1 to TRBJ1-4, with TRBD1 identical over 11 bases. Germline CDR1 and CDR2: MNHNS and SASEGT. V lost 0 bases to trimming and J lost 7 bases; unmatched junction nucleotides: 10. This CDR3 is built from 18 residues. CDR3 bases: TGTGCCAGCAGTGAAGCGACGACTGGACAGGGGGCGCGTGAAAAACTGTTTTTT. The encoded protein is CASSEATTGQGAREKLFF.

This clone was found a few times. V usage is TRBV11-2 and J usage is TRBJ1-2, with 8 bases that match TRBD1. The CDR3 has 14 residues. Germline CDR1 is SGHAT and CDR2 is FQNNGV. The junction had 10 bases not matched to a gene; V was cut back by 6 bases and J by 7 bases. The CDR3 reads CASRETGGDSGYTF. The CDR3 coding sequence is TGTGCCAGCAGAGAAACAGGGGGGGACAGTGGCTACACCTTC.

The chain joins TRBV29-1 to TRBJ2-2; 8 bases match TRBD1. Germline-derived CDR1 and CDR2 are SQVTM and ANQGSEA. This CDR3 comprises 15 residues. Losses at the gene ends were 4 bases for V and 5 bases for J; bases not matched to a gene: 9. This chain's CDR3 is CSVAPGQGKTGELFF. DNA for the CDR3: TGCAGCGTTGCCCCCGGACAGGGAAAGACCGGGGAGCTGTTTTTT.

The chain couples TRBV5-4 to TRBJ2-1, with 7 bases matching TRBD2. This CDR3 is built from 13 residues. Germline-derived CDR1 and CDR2 are SGHNT and YYREEE (reference sequence). Trimming cost V 0 bases and J 13 bases; bases outside gene matches: 7. CDR3 residues: CASSLVEGRGQFF. CDR3 coding DNA: TGTGCCAGCAGCTTGGTTGAGGGGAGGGGACAGTTCTTC.

CDR3 protein: CASSQDPGTGAFF. The CDR3 region has the DNA TGTGCCAGCAGCCAAGATCCGGGGACAGGAGCTTTCTTT. The V call is TRBV3-1 (or the pseudogene TRBV3-2), the J call TRBJ1-1; 8 nucleotides agree with TRBD1. Germline-derived CDR1 and CDR2 are LGHDT and YNNKEL (reference sequence). V dropped 0 bases and J dropped 10; count of bases not matched to a gene: 4. This CDR3 spans 13 amino acids.

V is TRBV25-1 and J is TRBJ1-2; D call uncertain. Looked up from germline, CDR1 is MGHDK and CDR2 is SYGVNS. This CDR3 contains 15 residues. Deletions cut 4 bases from V and 6 bases from J, with 18 bases between. The CDR3 sequence is CASSGQYLKWDGYTF. The CDR3 region has the DNA TGTGCCAGCAGTGGACAATACCTAAAATGGGATGGCTACACCTTC.

V is TRBV15 and J is TRBJ2-1; D unclear. CDR1 and CDR2 (germline): LNHNV, YYDKDF (reference sequence). Between the trimmed V and J ends, which lost 0 bases and 8 bases, there was a span of 8 bases. This CDR3 region has 13 residues. The CDR3 coding sequence is TGTGCCACCAGCAGAGATCTTCAGGATGAGCAGTTCTTC. This sequence encodes CATSRDLQDEQFF.

The J gene is TRBJ2-7, the V gene TRBV3-1 (or the pseudogene TRBV3-2); 14 bases match TRBD2. The CDR3 extends over 14 amino acids. CDR1 and CDR2 (germline): LGHDT, YNNKEL (reference sequence). V trimming: 5 bases; J trimming: 7 bases; junction bases outside the gene matches: 4. The CDR3 DNA reads as TGTGCCAGCAGCTCCGGGACTAGCGGGAGAGAGCAGTACTTC. Its translation: CASSSGTSGREQYF.

The chain joins TRBV5-1 to TRBJ2-3; D remains ambiguous. The V end lost 0 bases, the J end lost 0 bases, and 14 bases lay between the germline ends. This CDR3 has 17 amino acids. Germline V CDR1 and CDR2: SGHRS, YFSETQ. The CDR3 loop reads CASSLGAPVTSTDTQYF. CDR3 nucleotide sequence: TGCGCCAGCAGCTTGGGGGCGCCAGTAACTAGCACAGATACGCAGTATTTT.

The CDR3 loop reads CASSYSGTGQNTEAFF. DNA of the CDR3: TGCGCCAGCAGCTATTCCGGGACAGGCCAGAACACTGAAGCTTTCTTT. The gene calls are TRBV5-1 and TRBJ1-1, with 8 bases identical to TRBD1. Losses at the gene ends were 3 bases for V and 1 base for J; bases not matched to a gene: 8. The length of the CDR3 is 16 residues. Germline CDR1 reads SGHRS; CDR2 reads YFSETQ.

The chain couples TRBV25-1 to TRBJ1-5; D remains ambiguous. Germline V gene data show CDR1 as MGHDK and CDR2 as SYGVNS. This CDR3 contains 10 residues. Trimming left V 8 bases short and J 9 bases short, with 8 bases between. CDR3 DNA sequence: TGTGCCAGCCCCGCCGGGCCCCAGCATTTT. It yields the protein CASPAGPQHF.